What follows is one T cell receptor (beta chain) and its context. The sample belongs to a study of blood T cell repertoires in COVID-19. Study summary: Nucleic acid was either cDNA or gDNA, and it came from T cells, B-cell-depleted T cells, or PBMCs.

Here immunoSEQ multiplex PCR was the method, and the copy in TCRdb shows in-frame clones only, minus some. This table holds some 100,000 clones, roughly nine tenths found once. The germline gives CDR1 SNHLY, CDR2 FYNNEI. The CDR3 has 17 amino acids. V was cut by 0 bases and J by 1 base, with 12 bases left in between. Sequences were obtained from peripheral blood. The chain has TRBV2 and TRBJ2-2; tentative D call: TRBD1 (5 bases). This clonotype originated in a man in his 70s who had recovered from COVID-19. As DNA, the CDR3 is TGTGCCAGCAGTGAAGCCGACAGTGACCTGAACACCGGGGAGCTGTTTTTT. This gives the protein CASSEADSDLNTGELFF. The full variable domain, rest sourced from reference TRBV2 and TRBJ2-2, is EPEVTQTPSHQVTQMGQEVILRCVPISNHLYFYWYRQILGQKVEFLVSFYNNEISEKSEIFDDQFSVERPDGSNFTLKIRSTKLEDSAMYFCASSEADSDLNTGELFFGEGSRLTVL.